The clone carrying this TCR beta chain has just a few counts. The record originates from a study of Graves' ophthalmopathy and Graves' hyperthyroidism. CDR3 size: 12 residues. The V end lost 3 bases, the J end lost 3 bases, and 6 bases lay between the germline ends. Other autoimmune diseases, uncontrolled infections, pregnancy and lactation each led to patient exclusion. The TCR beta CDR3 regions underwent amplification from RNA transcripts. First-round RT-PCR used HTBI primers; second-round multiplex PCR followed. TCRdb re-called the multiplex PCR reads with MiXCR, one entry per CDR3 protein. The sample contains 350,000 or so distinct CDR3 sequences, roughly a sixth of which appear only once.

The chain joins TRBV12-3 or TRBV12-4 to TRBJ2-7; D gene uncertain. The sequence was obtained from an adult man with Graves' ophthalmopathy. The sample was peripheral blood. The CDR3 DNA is TGTGCCAGCAGTTTTCAGATCTACGAGCAGTACTTC. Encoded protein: CASSFQIYEQYF.